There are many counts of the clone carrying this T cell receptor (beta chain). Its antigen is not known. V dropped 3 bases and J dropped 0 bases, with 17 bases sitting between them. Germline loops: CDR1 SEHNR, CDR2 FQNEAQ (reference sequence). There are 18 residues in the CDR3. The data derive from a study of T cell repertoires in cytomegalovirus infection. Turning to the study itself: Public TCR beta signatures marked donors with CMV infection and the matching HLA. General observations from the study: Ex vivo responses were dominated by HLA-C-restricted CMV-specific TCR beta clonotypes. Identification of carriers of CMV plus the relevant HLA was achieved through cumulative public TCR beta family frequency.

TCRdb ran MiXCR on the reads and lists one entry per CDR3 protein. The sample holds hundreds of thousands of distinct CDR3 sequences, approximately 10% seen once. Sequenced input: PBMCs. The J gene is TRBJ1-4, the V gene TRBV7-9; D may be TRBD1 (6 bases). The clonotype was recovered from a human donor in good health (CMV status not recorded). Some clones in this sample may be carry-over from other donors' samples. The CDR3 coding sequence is TGTGCCAGCAGCTTCGTTGGACAGAAATTCGCAACTAATGAAAAACTGTTTTTT. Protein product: CASSFVGQKFATNEKLFF.